Following are 31 T cell receptor beta chains from one sample sequenced in a study of blood T cell repertoires in COVID-19. The protocol was immunoSEQ multiplex PCR, while the TCRdb copy is restricted to in-frame clones and leaves out a portion. This table holds 130,000 or so clones, around 85% found once. Sequencing was performed on peripheral blood. These receptors all come from a woman in her 50s who had recovered from COVID-19.

The gene calls are TRBV13 and TRBJ2-2; TRBD1 might be the D (6 bases). V was pared by 7 bases and J by 4 bases, with 16 bases between. Germline V gene lookup returns CDR1 PRHDT and CDR2 FYEKMQ (reference sequence). This CDR3 is built from 15 residues. CDR3 protein: CASNHRGFVTGELFF. The CDR3 DNA sequence: TGTGCCAGCAATCATAGGGGGTTCGTCACCGGGGAGCTGTTTTTT. Using reference TRBV13 and TRBJ2-2 for the parts outside the CDR3, the full variable domain is AAGVIQSPRHLIKEKRETATLKCYPIPRHDTVYWYQQGPGQDPQFLISFYEKMQSDKGSIPDRFSAQQFSDYHSELNMSSLELGDSALYFCASNHRGFVTGELFFGEGSRLTVL.

This chain links TRBV6-5 with TRBJ1-2; D gene unclear. The V gene's germline CDR1 is MNHEY and CDR2 SVGAGI. This CDR3 has 15 amino acids. V shed 2 bases and J shed 4 bases, with 14 bases lying between them. CDR3 coding DNA: TGTGCCAGCAGTTACAGGCGGCGGGGAAGCTATGGCTACACCTTC. It encodes CASSYRRRGSYGYTF.

V usage is TRBV19 and J usage is TRBJ1-2; 7 positions match TRBD1. The CDR3 contains 12 residues. The germline V gene has CDR1 LNHDA and CDR2 SQIVND (reference sequence). V dropped 5 bases and J dropped 7; count of bases not matched to a gene: 4. The chain's CDR3 is CASSPDRFGYTF. The CDR3 DNA is TGTGCCAGTAGTCCGGACAGGTTTGGCTACACCTTC.

This chain connects TRBV6-6 to TRBJ2-1; the D gene is possibly TRBD1 (5 bases). The CDR3 contains 13 residues. In germline, CDR1 is MNHNY, CDR2 SVGAGI (reference sequence). V lost 4 bases, J lost 4 bases, and 8 bases lay in between. The CDR3 loop is CASSFRDYNEQFF. CDR3 sequence (DNA): TGTGCCAGCAGTTTCAGGGATTACAATGAGCAGTTCTTC.

The chain links TRBV19 to TRBJ2-1; maybe TRBD1 (6 bases). This CDR3 spans 15 amino acids. Looked up from germline, CDR1 is LNHDA and CDR2 is SQIVND (reference sequence). V shed 4 bases and J shed 3 bases, with 13 bases lying between them. The chain's CDR3 is CASSRDDRYYNEQFF. The CDR3 region has the DNA TGTGCCAGTAGTAGGGACGACAGGTACTACAATGAGCAGTTCTTC.

This chain connects TRBV18 to TRBJ2-1, with 8 bases identical to TRBD2. CDR1 and CDR2 (germline): KGHSH, LQKENI. Trimming took 5 bases from V and 7 from J; bases not matched to a gene: 16. The CDR3 is 17 amino acids. The CDR3: CASSSRTSQIFVNEQFF. As DNA, the CDR3 is TGTGCCAGCTCATCCCGGACTAGCCAAATATTCGTTAATGAGCAGTTCTTC.

The V call is TRBV5-5, the J call TRBJ2-1, with 9 bases identical to TRBD2. This CDR3 spans 15 amino acids. V lost 4 bases to trimming and J lost 2 bases; unmatched junction nucleotides: 4. Germline V gene lookup returns CDR1 SGHKS and CDR2 YYEKEE (reference sequence). The CDR3 DNA follows: TGTGCCAGCAGCATTAGACTAGCGGCCTACAATGAGCAGTTCTTC. It specifies CASSIRLAAYNEQFF. Combining the CDR3 with reference TRBV5-5 and TRBJ2-1 gives the whole variable domain DAGVTQSPTHLIKTRGQQVTLRCSPISGHKSVSWYQQVLGQGPQFIFQYYEKEERGRGNFPDRFSARQFPNYSSELNVNALLLGDSALYLCASSIRLAAYNEQFFGPGTRLTVL.

The chain joins TRBV7-9 to TRBJ1-2, with 12 bases that match TRBD1. Germline trimming cut 6 bases from V and 5 bases from J; bases unmatched to any gene: 1. The CDR3 consists of 13 residues. Germline-derived CDR1 and CDR2 are SEHNR and FQNEAQ (reference sequence). The CDR3 sequence: CASRGQGAYGYTF. Here the CDR3 DNA reads TGTGCCAGCAGGGGACAGGGGGCTTATGGCTACACCTTC.

There are many counts of this clone. The chain carries TRBV6-5 and TRBJ2-2; 10 bases line up with TRBD1. The V and J ends lost 6 bases and 7 bases, in that order; junction bases with no gene match: 5. The CDR3 covers 14 residues. Germline values: CDR1 MNHEY, CDR2 SVGAGI. CDR3 loop: CASRTGGVHGELFF. DNA for the CDR3: TGTGCCAGCAGGACAGGGGGCGTTCACGGGGAGCTGTTTTTT.

The J gene is TRBJ1-2, the V gene TRBV2, with TRBD1 matching over 7 bases. Germline V gene sequence: CDR1 SNHLY, CDR2 FYNNEI. J gave up 8 bases and V 4 bases, and 13 bases lay outside the gene matches. The CDR3 extends over 15 amino acids. CDR3: CASSGGGTVMRGYTF. CDR3 coding DNA: TGTGCCAGCAGTGGGGGTGGGACAGTGATGAGAGGCTACACCTTC.

This sequence joins TRBV7-2 and TRBJ1-6; 7 nucleotides match TRBD1. CDR1 and CDR2 (germline): SGHTA, FQGNSA. V shed 5 bases and J 8 bases; nucleotides not matched to a gene: 9. CDR3 length equals 15 residues. CDR3 DNA: TGTGCCAGCAGCAACAGAGGGGGCGCGGATTCACCCCTCCACTTT. This translates into CASSNRGGADSPLHF.

This clone is a singleton in its sample. The genes are TRBV5-1 and TRBJ1-1; D is perhaps TRBD1 (6 bases). V was shortened by 4 bases and J by 4 bases, with 35 bases between the two germline ends. In germline, CDR1 is SGHRS, CDR2 YFSETQ. The length of the CDR3 is 21 residues. The CDR3 DNA sequence: TGCGCCAGCAGCCGTGGGACACTGTACGAGGTCCCCACCTCGAAGGGCACTGAAGCTTTCTTT. Amino acid sequence: CASSRGTLYEVPTSKGTEAFF.

CDR3: CASSPQLGATNEKLFF. The DNA of the CDR3 is TGTGCCAGCAGCCCTCAATTAGGGGCAACTAATGAAAAACTGTTTTTT. This chain connects TRBV7-2 to TRBJ1-4, with D possibly TRBD1 on 5 matching bases. Trimming cost V 5 bases and J 0 bases, with 13 bases left between them. The CDR3 is 16 residues long. CDR1 is SGHTA, CDR2 FQGNSA, per germline.

The J gene is TRBJ2-1, the V gene TRBV5-1, with D possibly being TRBD2 (6 bases). V lost 3 bases and J 7 bases, leaving 14 bases between the germline ends. This CDR3 is built from 14 residues. CDR1 is SGHRS, CDR2 YFSETQ, per germline. DNA for the CDR3: TGCGCCAGCAGCTACCGGGACCGGGGGAATGAGCAGTTCTTC. This gives the protein CASSYRDRGNEQFF.

The V and J genes are TRBV12-3 or TRBV12-4 and TRBJ2-3, with a possible D match to TRBD2 (5 bases). The CDR3 length is 13 residues. V was clipped by 6 bases and J by 8 bases, with 15 bases between them. The CDR3 loop reads CASSPWTYGTQYF. The CDR3 coding sequence is TGTGCCAGCAGCCCCTGGACTTATGGTACGCAGTATTTT.

The table lists this clone with a few counts. The J gene is TRBJ1-5, the V gene TRBV3-1 (or the pseudogene TRBV3-2); 7 positions match TRBD1. The CDR3 is made up of 15 amino acids. Germline-derived CDR1 and CDR2 are LGHDT and YNNKEL (reference sequence). V dropped 4 bases and J dropped 0; count of bases not matched to a gene: 3. CDR3 in DNA: TGTGCCAGCAGCCGAAGACAGGGTAGCAATCAGCCCCAGCATTTT. Translating it yields CASSRRQGSNQPQHF.

The chain joins TRBV5-4 to TRBJ2-7, with TRBD1 matching 11 bases. This CDR3 spans 14 amino acids. The V and J ends lost 4 bases and 5 bases, in that order; junction bases with no gene match: 5. Germline values: CDR1 SGHNT, CDR2 YYREEE (reference sequence). The CDR3 loop is CASSRDRGFHEQYF. CDR3 nucleotide sequence: TGTGCCAGCAGCCGGGACAGGGGGTTCCACGAGCAGTACTTC. The complete variable domain, with remaining parts taken from reference TRBV5-4 and TRBJ2-7, reads ETGVTQSPTHLIKTRGQQVTLRCSSQSGHNTVSWYQQALGQGPQFIFQYYREEENGRGNFPPRFSGLQFPNYSSELNVNALELDDSALYLCASSRDRGFHEQYFGPGTRLTVT.

The chain couples TRBV6-5 to TRBJ2-7; D is undetermined. V gave up 7 bases and J gave up 3 bases, with 19 bases separating them. The CDR3 runs 15 residues. Germline V gives CDR1 MNHEY, CDR2 SVGAGI. The CDR3 region has the DNA TGTGCCAGCAAGCGCCAGCCCGGCGAAAGCTACGAGCAGTACTTC. It is translated as CASKRQPGESYEQYF.

V is TRBV19 and J is TRBJ1-5; D remains ambiguous. Germline CDR1 LNHDA, CDR2 SQIVND (reference sequence). The CDR3 is 14 residues long. The V end was cut by 7 bases, the J end by 4 bases, with 14 bases between. The CDR3 nucleotides read TGTGCCAGTACCCTCCAGGAGGGTAATCAGCCCCAGCATTTT. This sequence encodes CASTLQEGNQPQHF.

V is TRBV4-3 and J is TRBJ2-7; D perhaps matches TRBD2 (5 bases). Trimming left V 3 bases short and J 3 bases short, with 15 bases between. The CDR3 runs to 15 residues. Germline values: CDR1 LGHNA, CDR2 YSLEER. The CDR3: CASSQEGRGNYEQYF. The CDR3 DNA sequence: TGCGCCAGCAGCCAGGAAGGTAGAGGGAACTACGAGCAGTACTTC.

The gene calls are TRBV2 and TRBJ2-7, with TRBD1 matching 9 bases. V was clipped by 6 bases and J by 4 bases; unmatched bases: 7. CDR3 size: 14 residues. CDR1 and CDR2 from the germline V gene are SNHLY and FYNNEI. In DNA, the CDR3 is TGTGCCAGCAGGAACAGGGGGCCCAAGTACGAGCAGTACTTC. It is translated as CASRNRGPKYEQYF. Combining the CDR3 with reference TRBV2 and TRBJ2-7 gives the whole variable domain EPEVTQTPSHQVTQMGQEVILRCVPISNHLYFYWYRQILGQKVEFLVSFYNNEISEKSEIFDDQFSVERPDGSNFTLKIRSTKLEDSAMYFCASRNRGPKYEQYFGPGTRLTVT.

V and J are TRBV27 and TRBJ2-2; D perhaps matches TRBD1 (6 bases). V lost 3 bases and J lost 4, with 12 bases in between. The CDR3 contains 15 residues. Germline assignment: CDR1 MNHEY and CDR2 SMNVEV (reference sequence). CDR3 DNA: TGTGCCAGCAGTTTTGAGGGGGTCGGCACCGGGGAGCTGTTTTTT. This gives the protein CASSFEGVGTGELFF.

This chain connects TRBV6-5 to TRBJ2-2, with 7 bases lining up with TRBD1. Unmatched junction bases numbered 4, after V lost 8 bases and J lost 4 bases. This CDR3 spans 13 amino acids. CDR1 and CDR2 from the germline V gene are MNHEY and SVGAGI. CDR3 region: CASLGTVTGELFF. The DNA of the CDR3 is TGTGCCAGCCTAGGGACAGTCACCGGGGAGCTGTTTTTT.

The chain recombines TRBV7-8 with TRBJ2-3; D is uncertain. The germline V and J ends were trimmed by 5 bases and 1 base, with 10 bases remaining between them. The germline V gene encodes CDR1 SGHVS and CDR2 FQNEAQ. The CDR3 has 14 residues. DNA of the CDR3: TGTGCCAGCAGCCGTTTACAAGGCACAGATACGCAGTATTTT. Its translation is CASSRLQGTDTQYF.

V gene TRBV27 combines with J gene TRBJ1-2, with 7 positions matching TRBD1. After removal of 5 bases from V and 7 bases from J, the junction contained 13 bases not matched to a gene. CDR1 MNHEY and CDR2 SMNVEV come from the germline V gene (reference sequence). The CDR3 sequence is 15 residues long. CDR3 region: CASSVNRGDLGGYTF. The DNA of the CDR3 is TGTGCCAGCAGTGTAAACAGGGGCGACCTCGGTGGCTACACCTTC.

The chain uses TRBV11-3 and TRBJ1-2; TRBD1 aligns across 10 bases. The CDR3 runs 17 residues. Germline V lookup: CDR1 SGHNT, CDR2 YENEEA. The ends lost 5 bases at V and 5 bases at J; junction bases unmatched: 14. CDR3 protein: CASSPTLTGTGVYGYTF. The CDR3 nucleotides are TGTGCCAGCAGCCCAACATTGACCGGGACAGGGGTATATGGCTACACCTTC.

The V and J genes are TRBV5-1 and TRBJ1-1, with D possibly being TRBD1 (5 bases). There are 15 residues in the CDR3. The ends were cut back, 5 bases at V and 3 bases at J, with 17 bases in the middle. Looked up from germline, CDR1 is SGHRS and CDR2 is YFSETQ. The CDR3 coding sequence is TGCGCCAGCAGTCAGAACACAGGTCGGGACACTGAAGCTTTCTTT. It translates to CASSQNTGRDTEAFF. The whole variable domain, remainder taken from reference TRBV5-1 and TRBJ1-1, is KAGVTQTPRYLIKTRGQQVTLSCSPISGHRSVSWYQQTPGQGLQFLFEYFSETQRNKGNFPGRFSGRQFSNSRSEMNVSTLELGDSALYLCASSQNTGRDTEAFFGQGTRLTVV.

This clone was observed a few times. The V call is TRBV5-4, the J call TRBJ2-7; the match to TRBD1 covers 12 bases. This CDR3 has 18 residues. V was clipped by 3 bases and J by 4 bases; unmatched bases: 14. The germline V gene encodes CDR1 SGHNT and CDR2 YYREEE (reference sequence). Here the CDR3 DNA reads TGTGCCAGCAGCTCGTACCGGGACAGGGGGCGCCTCGGGTACGAGCAGTACTTC. This encodes CASSSYRDRGRLGYEQYF.

This sequence joins TRBV5-1 and TRBJ2-3; D is unclear. Trimming pared 4 bases from V and 1 base from J, leaving 10 bases between. The CDR3 has 14 residues. Germline values: CDR1 SGHRS, CDR2 YFSETQ. CDR3 region: CASSPEPRTDTQYF. The CDR3 DNA reads TGCGCCAGCAGCCCCGAGCCCCGCACAGATACGCAGTATTTT.

V gene TRBV11-1 combines with J gene TRBJ2-3, with TRBD1 as a possible D gene (6 bases). The CDR3 is 15 amino acids. Germline CDR1 reads SGHAT; CDR2 reads FQDESV (reference sequence). V lost 4 bases and J lost 4, with 15 bases in between. The CDR3 loop is CASSSGQFQADTQYF. CDR3 DNA sequence: TGTGCCAGCAGCTCTGGACAGTTCCAGGCAGATACGCAGTATTTT.

The chain is built from TRBV5-6 and TRBJ1-1, with D hard to call. Per the germline V gene, CDR1 is SGHDT and CDR2 is YYEEEE. This CDR3 spans 15 amino acids. Deletions cut 2 bases from V and 1 base from J, with 12 bases between. CDR3 residues: CASSFQHPGNTEAFF. The DNA of the CDR3 is TGTGCCAGCAGCTTCCAACATCCAGGGAACACTGAAGCTTTCTTT.